This T cell receptor (beta chain) was captured in a study of CD8 T cells in Susac syndrome. The sequenced target, TCR beta, came from blood CD8+ and CD4+ T cells. RNA, at about 0.45 to 1 ug, was reverse transcribed with random hexamers. MiXCR was run by TCRdb on the immunoSEQ multiplex PCR reads, yielding one entry per CDR3 protein. Of 120,000 or so distinct CDR3 sequences listed, 96% are singletons. Remarks on this clonotype: Its target is not known.

The germline gives CDR1 SQVTM, CDR2 ANQGSEA. The ends were cut back, 7 bases at V and 1 base at J, with 16 bases in the middle. The CDR3 runs to 14 residues. General study findings and limits: The CD4+ T cell repertoires in Susac syndrome did not show any clonal expansion.

The sequenced sample was CD4+ T cells from PBMCs. The genes are TRBV29-1 and TRBJ1-1; a weak D match, TRBD1 (6 bases). This clonotype was sampled from a human donor with Susac syndrome. In nucleotides, the CDR3 is TGCAGCGCTAGCCATAAAGGGGGGAACACTGAAGCTTTCTTT. Its protein is CSASHKGGNTEAFF.